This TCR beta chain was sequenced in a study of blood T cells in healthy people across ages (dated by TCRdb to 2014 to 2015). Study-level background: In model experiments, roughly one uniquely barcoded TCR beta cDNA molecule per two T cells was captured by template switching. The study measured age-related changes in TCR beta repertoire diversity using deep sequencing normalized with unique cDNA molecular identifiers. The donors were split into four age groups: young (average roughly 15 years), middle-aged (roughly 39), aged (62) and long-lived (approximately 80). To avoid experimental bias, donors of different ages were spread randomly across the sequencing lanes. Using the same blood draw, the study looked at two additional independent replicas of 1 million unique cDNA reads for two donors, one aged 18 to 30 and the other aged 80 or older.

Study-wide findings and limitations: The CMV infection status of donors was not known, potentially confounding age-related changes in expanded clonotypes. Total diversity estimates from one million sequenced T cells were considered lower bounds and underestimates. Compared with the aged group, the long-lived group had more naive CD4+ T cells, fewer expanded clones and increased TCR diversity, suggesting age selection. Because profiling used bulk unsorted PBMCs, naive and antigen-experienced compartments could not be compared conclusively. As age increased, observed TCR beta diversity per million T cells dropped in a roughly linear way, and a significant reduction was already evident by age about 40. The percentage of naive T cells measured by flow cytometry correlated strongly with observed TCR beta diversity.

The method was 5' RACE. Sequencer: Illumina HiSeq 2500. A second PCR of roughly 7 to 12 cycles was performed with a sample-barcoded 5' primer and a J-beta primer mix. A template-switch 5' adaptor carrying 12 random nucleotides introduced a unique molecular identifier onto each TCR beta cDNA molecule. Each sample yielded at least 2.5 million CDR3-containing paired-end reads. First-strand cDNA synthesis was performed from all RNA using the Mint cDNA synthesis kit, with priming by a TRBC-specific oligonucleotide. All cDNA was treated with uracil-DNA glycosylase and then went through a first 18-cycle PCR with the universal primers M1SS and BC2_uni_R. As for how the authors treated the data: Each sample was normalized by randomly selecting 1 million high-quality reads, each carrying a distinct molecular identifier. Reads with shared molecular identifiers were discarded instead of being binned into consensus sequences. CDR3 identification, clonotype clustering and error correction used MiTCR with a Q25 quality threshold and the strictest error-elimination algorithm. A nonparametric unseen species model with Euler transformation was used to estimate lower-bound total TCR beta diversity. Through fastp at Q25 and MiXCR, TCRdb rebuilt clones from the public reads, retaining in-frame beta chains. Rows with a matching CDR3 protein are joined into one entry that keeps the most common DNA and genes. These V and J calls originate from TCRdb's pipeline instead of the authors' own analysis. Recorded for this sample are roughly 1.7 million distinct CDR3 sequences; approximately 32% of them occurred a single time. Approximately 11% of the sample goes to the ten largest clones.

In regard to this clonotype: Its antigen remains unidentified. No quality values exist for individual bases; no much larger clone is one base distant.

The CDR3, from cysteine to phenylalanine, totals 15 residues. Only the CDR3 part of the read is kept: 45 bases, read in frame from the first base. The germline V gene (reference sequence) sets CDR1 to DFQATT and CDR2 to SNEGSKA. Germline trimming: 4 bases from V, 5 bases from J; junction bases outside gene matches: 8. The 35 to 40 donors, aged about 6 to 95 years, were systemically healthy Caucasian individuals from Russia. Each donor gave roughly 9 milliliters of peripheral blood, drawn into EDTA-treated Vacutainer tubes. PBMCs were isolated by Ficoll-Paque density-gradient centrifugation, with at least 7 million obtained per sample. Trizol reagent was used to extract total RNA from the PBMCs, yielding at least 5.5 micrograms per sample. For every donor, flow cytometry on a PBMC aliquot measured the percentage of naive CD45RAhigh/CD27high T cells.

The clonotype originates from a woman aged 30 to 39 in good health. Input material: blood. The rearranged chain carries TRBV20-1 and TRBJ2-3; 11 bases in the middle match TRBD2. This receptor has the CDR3 CSATFSGRAEDTQYF. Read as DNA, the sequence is TGCAGTGCTACCTTTAGCGGGAGGGCGGAAGATACGCAGTATTTT.